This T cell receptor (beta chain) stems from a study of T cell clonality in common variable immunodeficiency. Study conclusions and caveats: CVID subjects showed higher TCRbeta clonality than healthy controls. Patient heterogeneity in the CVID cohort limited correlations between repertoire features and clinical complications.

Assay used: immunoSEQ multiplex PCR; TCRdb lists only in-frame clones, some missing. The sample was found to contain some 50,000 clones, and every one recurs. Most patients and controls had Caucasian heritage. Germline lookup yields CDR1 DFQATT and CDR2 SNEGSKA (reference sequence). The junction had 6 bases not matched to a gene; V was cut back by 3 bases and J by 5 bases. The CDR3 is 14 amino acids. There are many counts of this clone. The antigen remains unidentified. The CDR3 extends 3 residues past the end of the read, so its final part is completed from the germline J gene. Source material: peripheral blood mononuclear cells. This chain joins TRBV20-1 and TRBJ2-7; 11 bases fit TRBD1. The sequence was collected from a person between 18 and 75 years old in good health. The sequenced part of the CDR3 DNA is TGCAGTGCTAGGGACGGGACAGGGGGAGACGAG. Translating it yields CSARDGTGGDE. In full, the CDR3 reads CSARDGTGGDEQYF.